These T cell receptor beta chains were read from a single sample in a study of shared T cell receptors in the human thymus. Sequencing was performed with immunoSEQ multiplex PCR; in TCRdb, only in-frame clones are kept and a portion is missing. Of roughly 550,000 clones listed, 78% are singletons. In addition, the sample was reused for a study of human thymus T cells.

Input material: thymocytes. The receptors were gathered from a boy in the first two years of life with a congenital heart defect. CDR3s leave out the opening cysteine and the closing phenylalanine or tryptophan. The order of the fields is J gene, V gene, clone size, CDR3 protein. Only part of the rows carry a size: once, few, many, or a class if the clone is expanded.

TRBJ2-1 | TRBV30 | NA | GAGVDEQF
TRBJ1-4 | TRBV6-1 | NA | ASSEGGGGEKLF
TRBJ2-3 | TRBV19 | NA | ASSGLAGTDTQY
TRBJ1-2 | TRBV6-4 | NA | ASSENEGTGYGYT
TRBJ2-7 | TRBV27 | NA | ASSGRATYEQY
TRBJ1-5 | TRBV27 | NA | ASSYTGDDPDNQPQH
TRBJ2-7 | TRBV7-4 | NA | ASSLIAGGAYEQY
TRBJ1-1 | TRBV5-6 | NA | ASSLAQGGGSEAF
TRBJ2-7 | TRBV4-1 | NA | ASSQVWETTYEQY
TRBJ1-2 | TRBV5-1 | once | ASSLDGPVGRVGGYGYT
TRBJ2-1 | TRBV7-2 | once | ASSLAPRGTAEQF
TRBJ2-7 | TRBV7-2 | NA | ASSPLAGYSYEQY
TRBJ2-1 | TRBV7-9 | NA | ASSLLAGDPVNEQF
TRBJ2-5 | TRBV12-5 | NA | ASGLKLTPGSQETQY
TRBJ2-7 | TRBV28 | NA | ASSLRVLAGDPGEQY
TRBJ2-1 | TRBV11-2 | NA | ASSPPGRTSVGEQF
TRBJ1-2 | TRBV30 | few | AWSGAGWDGYT
TRBJ1-1 | TRBV10-2 | NA | ASSAAPGQRTEAF
TRBJ2-7 | TRBV7-3 | NA | ASSRGTGDYEQY
TRBJ2-2 | TRBV11-3 | NA | ASSRGRPYTGELF
TRBJ1-6 | TRBV25-1 | NA | ASSAAGVIGSPLH
TRBJ2-5 | TRBV5-6 | NA | ASSIYNRTSGEQETQY
TRBJ2-5 | TRBV20-1 | NA | SAREAETQY
TRBJ2-5 | TRBV30 | NA | AWSQGAEETQY
TRBJ1-2 | TRBV20-1 | few | SAGDSYGYT
TRBJ1-2 | TRBV29-1 | NA | SVDTQGYGYT
TRBJ2-7 | TRBV9 | NA | ASSVEGGTSGRARGLEQY
TRBJ2-2 | TRBV6-5 | once | ASSYWGQGCTGELF
TRBJ1-2 | TRBV15 | NA | ATSRADRGLGYT
TRBJ2-7 | TRBV15 | NA | ATSPHRARGSYEQY
TRBJ2-7 | TRBV4-1 | NA | ASSQPIWGPSGGPVTEQY
TRBJ1-5 | TRBV2 | NA | ASSEAREPQH
TRBJ1-4 | TRBV30 | NA | AWSADGQYNEKLF
TRBJ1-4 | TRBV4-3 | once | ASSLGLGGEDEKLF
TRBJ1-2 | TRBV28 | NA | ASGTGDLSVGYT
TRBJ2-1 | TRBV10-3 | NA | AISAGKYNEQF
TRBJ2-7 | TRBV18 | few | ASSPRRYEQY
TRBJ1-2 | TRBV20-1 | NA | SASSGSGYT
TRBJ1-2 | TRBV28 | NA | ASGGRLGHYGYT
TRBJ2-7 | TRBV14 | NA | ASSQDRDCYEQY
TRBJ1-4 | TRBV2 | NA | ASSEPGGSEKLF
TRBJ1-1 | TRBV5-4 | NA | ASSFSGAHRTEAF
TRBJ2-7 | TRBV11-1 | NA | ASSLAGTRGLYEQY
TRBJ2-7 | TRBV2 | few | ASKLSERERSYEQY
TRBJ2-3 | TRBV15 | NA | ATSSYRSRARSTDTQY
TRBJ2-1 | TRBV2 | NA | ASRTYSGRRYNEQF
TRBJ1-1 | TRBV5-4 | NA | ASSLGTVNTEAF
TRBJ2-7 | TRBV11-3 | NA | ASSLDAWTSGEQY
TRBJ2-6 | TRBV7-9 | NA | ASGGQGFGANVLT
TRBJ2-3 | TRBV4-3 | NA | ASSQALAGGADTQY
TRBJ2-3 | TRBV2 | few | AGGGPSGTDTQY
TRBJ1-4 | TRBV6-1 | NA | ASSAGPTNEKLF
TRBJ2-1 | TRBV28 | NA | AIVRDRGTGEQF
TRBJ2-2 | TRBV30 | NA | AWSPQTGNTGELF
TRBJ2-5 | TRBV5-6 | NA | ASSTSYRATEETQY
TRBJ2-7 | TRBV7-9 | once | ASSPRREEQY
TRBJ1-1 | TRBV5-6 | NA | ASSLGHSNTEAF
TRBJ2-1 | TRBV7-6 | few | ASSFTSGYPRDEQF
TRBJ2-7 | TRBV12-2 | NA | ASRLGQAPTYEQY